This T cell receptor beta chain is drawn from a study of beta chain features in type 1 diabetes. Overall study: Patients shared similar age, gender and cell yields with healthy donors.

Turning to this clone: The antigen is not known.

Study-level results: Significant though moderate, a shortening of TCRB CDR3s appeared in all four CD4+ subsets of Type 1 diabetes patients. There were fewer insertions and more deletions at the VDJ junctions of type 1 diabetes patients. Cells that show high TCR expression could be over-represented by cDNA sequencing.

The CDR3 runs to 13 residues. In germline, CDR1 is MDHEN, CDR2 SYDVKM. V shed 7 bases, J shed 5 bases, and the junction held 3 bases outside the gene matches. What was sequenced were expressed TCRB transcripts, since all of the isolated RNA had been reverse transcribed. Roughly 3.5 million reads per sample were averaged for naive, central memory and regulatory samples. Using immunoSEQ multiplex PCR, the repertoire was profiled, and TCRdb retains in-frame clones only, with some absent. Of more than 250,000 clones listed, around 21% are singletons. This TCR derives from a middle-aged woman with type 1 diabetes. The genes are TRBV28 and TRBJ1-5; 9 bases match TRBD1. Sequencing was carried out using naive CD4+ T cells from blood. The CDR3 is CASKQGADQPQHF. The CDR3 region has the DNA TGTGCCAGCAAACAGGGGGCGGATCAGCCCCAGCATTTT. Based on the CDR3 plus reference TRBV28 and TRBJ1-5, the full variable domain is DVKVTQSSRYLVKRTGEKVFLECVQDMDHENMFWYRQDPGLGLRLIYFSYDVKMKEKGDIPEGYSVSREKKERFSLILESASTNQTSMYLCASKQGADQPQHFGDGTRLSIL.